This T cell receptor beta chain comes out of a study of Ad26.COV2.S vaccination and SARS-CoV-2 variants. As for the study in general: Donor allocation was to the COV1001 Ad26.COV2.S trial arm. The authors gave Ad26.COV2.S intramuscularly, either once or twice 56 days apart.

The method was immunoSEQ multiplex PCR; TCRdb's version includes in-frame clones alone and lacks a portion of them. The profile shows 300,000 to 350,000 clones, 88% of them singletons. The treatment denotes: 15 to 20 received Ad26.COV2.S at low or high dose, single or two shots; about 5 received placebo; per-sample allocation not given. Day 63 following the first vaccine or placebo injection was when the samples were taken. Trimming removed 5 bases from V and 3 bases from J; junction bases left unmatched: 5. Germline values: CDR1 SGHDN, CDR2 FVKESK. The CDR3 has 14 residues. J is TRBJ2-7 and V is TRBV14, with 9 bases lining up with TRBD1. This receptor was taken from a person aged 18-65 years who received the Ad26.COV2.S COVID-19 vaccine or a placebo. The sample was peripheral blood, taken in a trial of Ad26.COV2.S vaccine versus placebo. The CDR3 protein is CASSKQGARYEQYF. The DNA of the CDR3 is TGTGCCAGCAGCAAACAGGGGGCTCGCTACGAGCAGTACTTC. The whole variable domain, remainder taken from reference TRBV14 and TRBJ2-7, is EAGVTQFPSHSVIEKGQTVTLRCDPISGHDNLYWYRRVMGKEIKFLLHFVKESKQDESGMPNNRFLAERTGGTYSTLKVQPAELEDSGVYFCASSKQGARYEQYFGPGTRLTVT.